This T cell receptor beta chain was documented in a study of post-analysis software for immune sequencing data. Each TCR beta cDNA library carried unique molecular identifiers. It was from approximately 0.91 to 9.4 million T cells that approximately 500,000 cDNA molecules came. TCRdb analysed the PCR reads with MiXCR anew, one entry per CDR3 protein. Of about 460,000 distinct CDR3 sequences listed, under 55% are singletons. This clonotype was counted only a few times. Its matching antigen is unknown. Study-level points and caveats: The study found TRBV5-6, TRBV5-1 and TRBV20-1 among a few TRBV segments more frequent in patients than controls.

The V end lost 4 bases, the J end lost 0 bases, and 10 bases lay between the germline ends. There are 14 residues in the CDR3. Germline CDR1 and CDR2: SGHRS and YFSETQ. Sequenced: blood. The chain has TRBV5-1 and TRBJ1-1; D gene ambiguous. This clonotype was obtained from a girl aged 10 to 17 with multiple sclerosis. CDR3 sequence (DNA): TGCGCCAGCAGCGTCAACCCATTGAACACTGAAGCTTTCTTT. Encoded protein: CASSVNPLNTEAFF.